These T cell receptor beta chains were read from a single sample in a study of T cells in tuberculosis. Method: immunoSEQ multiplex PCR; TCRdb's copy keeps in-frame clones and lacks some. Here the sample spans some 40,000 clones, roughly 96% being singletons. The sequenced sample consisted of PBMCs. The receptors shown here come from a donor aged 10-29 years with latent tuberculosis or without tuberculosis infection. CDR3s include the opening cysteine and the closing phenylalanine or tryptophan. Fields, in order: V gene, J gene, clone size, D gene, CDR3 protein, CDR3 DNA. D genes are given only for firm matches. A row's size may be missing; if present it is once, few, many or a size class.

v_call: TRBV30
j_call: TRBJ1-3
clone_size: .
d_call: .
cdr3_aa: CAWSVATGSSGNTIYF
cdr3_nt: TGTGCCTGGAGTGTCGCAACAGGGAGCTCTGGAAACACCATATATTTT

v_call: TRBV5-5
j_call: TRBJ1-1
clone_size: .
d_call: .
cdr3_aa: CASSGTGGTEAFF
cdr3_nt: TGTGCCAGCAGCGGCACGGGGGGGACTGAAGCTTTCTTT

v_call: TRBV7-2
j_call: TRBJ1-5
clone_size: .
d_call: .
cdr3_aa: CASSLLNQQPQHF
cdr3_nt: TGTGCCAGCAGCTTACTTAACCAGCAGCCCCAGCATTTT

v_call: TRBV11-1
j_call: TRBJ1-1
clone_size: .
d_call: .
cdr3_aa: CASSPRGNTEAFF
cdr3_nt: TGTGCCAGCAGCCCCAGGGGTAACACTGAAGCTTTCTTT

v_call: TRBV25-1
j_call: TRBJ2-5
clone_size: .
d_call: TRBD2
cdr3_aa: CASSVLAGGETQYF
cdr3_nt: TGTGCCAGCAGTGTACTAGCGGGGGGGGAGACCCAGTACTTC

v_call: TRBV7-8
j_call: TRBJ1-1
clone_size: .
d_call: .
cdr3_aa: CASSLERATEAFF
cdr3_nt: TGTGCCAGCAGCTTAGAGCGGGCCACTGAAGCTTTCTTT

v_call: TRBV7-9
j_call: TRBJ2-1
clone_size: .
d_call: .
cdr3_aa: CASSLALGASSYNEQFF
cdr3_nt: TGTGCCAGCAGCTTGGCCCTGGGGGCGAGCTCCTACAATGAGCAGTTCTTC

v_call: TRBV12-5
j_call: TRBJ1-2
clone_size: .
d_call: .
cdr3_aa: CASGLVLGQTYGYTF
cdr3_nt: TGTGCTAGTGGTTTGGTACTGGGGCAGACCTATGGCTACACCTTC

v_call: TRBV7-9
j_call: TRBJ2-7
clone_size: once
d_call: .
cdr3_aa: CASSLDSQGEQYF
cdr3_nt: TGTGCCAGCAGCTTAGATTCCCAGGGCGAGCAGTACTTC

v_call: TRBV28
j_call: TRBJ1-3
clone_size: .
d_call: .
cdr3_aa: CASSHPQSSGNTIYF
cdr3_nt: TGTGCCAGCAGTCATCCTCAGTCTTCTGGAAACACCATATATTTT

v_call: TRBV5-1
j_call: TRBJ2-1
clone_size: .
d_call: .
cdr3_aa: CASSLAGQNSNEQFF
cdr3_nt: TGCGCCAGCAGCTTGGCGGGACAAAATTCCAATGAGCAGTTCTTC

v_call: TRBV28
j_call: TRBJ1-2
clone_size: .
d_call: .
cdr3_aa: CASSTVSYGYTF
cdr3_nt: TGTGCCAGCTCGACAGTCAGCTATGGCTACACCTTC

v_call: TRBV28
j_call: TRBJ1-1
clone_size: .
d_call: .
cdr3_aa: CASSLRQGMVTTEAFF
cdr3_nt: TGTGCCAGCAGTTTAAGGCAGGGGATGGTAACGACTGAAGCTTTCTTT

v_call: TRBV30
j_call: TRBJ1-6
clone_size: .
d_call: TRBD1
cdr3_aa: CAWSTTGPESPLHF
cdr3_nt: TGTGCCTGGAGTACGACAGGGCCCGAATCACCCCTCCACTTT

v_call: TRBV6-5
j_call: TRBJ2-5
clone_size: .
d_call: .
cdr3_aa: CASSYRGQETQYF
cdr3_nt: TGTGCCAGCAGTTACAGGGGGCAAGAGACCCAGTACTTC

v_call: TRBV7-2
j_call: TRBJ1-1
clone_size: .
d_call: .
cdr3_aa: CASSSGGGRTEAFF
cdr3_nt: TGTGCCAGCAGCTCGGGCGGGGGGCGAACTGAAGCTTTCTTT

v_call: TRBV11-2
j_call: TRBJ2-3
clone_size: .
d_call: .
cdr3_aa: CAYGGPYTDTQYF
cdr3_nt: TGTGCCTACGGGGGGCCCTACACAGATACGCAGTATTTT

v_call: TRBV28
j_call: TRBJ2-2
clone_size: .
d_call: TRBD2
cdr3_aa: CASLAGPNTGELFF
cdr3_nt: TGTGCCAGCCTAGCGGGGCCGAACACCGGGGAGCTGTTTTTT

v_call: TRBV2
j_call: TRBJ1-5
clone_size: .
d_call: .
cdr3_aa: CASGEQYSNQPQHF
cdr3_nt: TGTGCCAGCGGGGAGCAATATAGCAATCAGCCCCAGCATTTT

v_call: TRBV9
j_call: TRBJ1-3
clone_size: .
d_call: .
cdr3_aa: CASSVDPQGPHSGNTIYF
cdr3_nt: TGTGCCAGCAGCGTAGACCCCCAGGGCCCTCATTCTGGAAACACCATATATTTT

v_call: TRBV9
j_call: TRBJ1-6
clone_size: .
d_call: TRBD1
cdr3_aa: CASSAETGISPLHF
cdr3_nt: TGTGCCAGCAGCGCGGAGACAGGGATTTCACCCCTCCACTTT

v_call: TRBV28
j_call: TRBJ2-7
clone_size: .
d_call: TRBD1
cdr3_aa: CASSLGTGPREQYF
cdr3_nt: TGTGCCAGCAGTTTGGGGACAGGGCCACGGGAGCAGTACTTC

v_call: TRBV5-1
j_call: TRBJ1-1
clone_size: .
d_call: TRBD1
cdr3_aa: CASSQGTATEAFF
cdr3_nt: TGCGCCAGCAGCCAAGGGACAGCCACTGAAGCTTTCTTT

v_call: TRBV5-4
j_call: TRBJ1-2
clone_size: .
d_call: .
cdr3_aa: CASSTDRPYGYTF
cdr3_nt: TGTGCCAGCAGCACGGACAGACCCTATGGCTACACCTTC

v_call: TRBV27
j_call: TRBJ1-1
clone_size: .
d_call: .
cdr3_aa: CASGGWKSIVNTEAFF
cdr3_nt: TGTGCCAGCGGGGGGTGGAAGTCAATAGTGAACACTGAAGCTTTCTTT

v_call: TRBV5-4
j_call: TRBJ1-2
clone_size: .
d_call: .
cdr3_aa: CASSLEPKLYGYTF
cdr3_nt: TGTGCCAGCAGCTTGGAGCCGAAATTATATGGCTACACCTTC

v_call: TRBV10-3
j_call: TRBJ2-1
clone_size: .
d_call: TRBD2
cdr3_aa: CAIRRGALGNEQFF
cdr3_nt: TGTGCCATCAGGCGGGGGGCCCTAGGGAATGAGCAGTTCTTC

v_call: TRBV19
j_call: TRBJ2-3
clone_size: .
d_call: TRBD2
cdr3_aa: CASSIPAGLTDTQYF
cdr3_nt: TGTGCCAGTAGTATTCCAGCGGGGCTCACAGATACGCAGTATTTT

v_call: TRBV4-1
j_call: TRBJ2-7
clone_size: .
d_call: TRBD2
cdr3_aa: CASSQDPGTRTYEQYF
cdr3_nt: TGCGCCAGCAGCCAAGACCCCGGGACTAGAACCTACGAGCAGTACTTC